The 5 T cell receptor beta chains given below trace back to one sample, sequenced in a study of beta chain features in type 1 diabetes. The entirety of the isolated RNA underwent reverse transcription, so expressed TCRB transcripts were sequenced. The assay was immunoSEQ multiplex PCR, and TCRdb's table has in-frame clones only and misses some. The sample has about 410,000 clones; roughly 13% are singletons. Sequencing was performed on naive CD4+ T cells from blood. The receptors come from a man aged 25 to 45 in good health.

The table lists this clone with a few counts. V and J are TRBV21-1 and TRBJ1-1. TRBV21-1 is described as a pseudogene. The CDR3 loop spans 16 amino acids. The CDR3 nucleotides read TGTGCCAGCAGCAACCCCCGGGGGGAGGGATCGCCTGAAGCTTTCTTT. This gives the protein CASSNPRGEGSPEAFF.

This clone was observed a handful of times. This sequence joins TRBV7-2 and TRBJ2-7, with 9 bases lining up with TRBD2. After removal of 1 base from V and 4 bases from J, the junction contained 5 bases not matched to a gene. CDR1 is SGHTA, CDR2 FQGNSA, per germline. CDR3 length: 15 amino acids. In DNA, the CDR3 is TGTGCCAGCAGCTTAGTGGCTAGCGGGACTTACGAGCAGTACGTC. As protein: CASSLVASGTYEQYV.

This clone has just a few counts. This chain connects TRBV18 to TRBJ2-1; 7 bases map to TRBD1. The trim removed 3 bases at V and 8 bases at J, leaving 10 bases unmatched. CDR3 length equals 15 residues. The germline V gene has CDR1 KGHSH and CDR2 LQKENI. CDR3 nucleotide sequence: TGTGCCAGCTCACCGGTACAGGGGATTAGGGATGAGCAGTTCTTC. Translating it yields CASSPVQGIRDEQFF.

This clone showed up just a few times. The rearrangement links TRBV4-1 to TRBJ2-5, with 12 nucleotides matching TRBD2. The CDR3 consists of 16 residues. CDR1 and CDR2 from the germline V gene are MGHRA and YSYEKL. With V trimmed by 1 base and J by 1 base, 1 base remained unmatched. The CDR3 reads CASSQGTSGVQETQYF. The CDR3 region has the DNA TGCGCCAGCAGCCAAGGGACTAGCGGGGTCCAAGAGACCCAGTACTTC.

The chain recombines TRBV7-2 with TRBJ1-1, with D possibly TRBD1 on 5 matching bases. CDR1 is SGHTA and CDR2 is FQGNSA in the germline V gene. The CDR3 runs 15 residues. V was cut by 6 bases and J by 1 base, with 15 bases left in between. CDR3 sequence: CASRRTRATNTEAFF. In DNA, the CDR3 is TGTGCCAGCAGGCGTACCAGGGCGACGAACACTGAAGCTTTCTTT.